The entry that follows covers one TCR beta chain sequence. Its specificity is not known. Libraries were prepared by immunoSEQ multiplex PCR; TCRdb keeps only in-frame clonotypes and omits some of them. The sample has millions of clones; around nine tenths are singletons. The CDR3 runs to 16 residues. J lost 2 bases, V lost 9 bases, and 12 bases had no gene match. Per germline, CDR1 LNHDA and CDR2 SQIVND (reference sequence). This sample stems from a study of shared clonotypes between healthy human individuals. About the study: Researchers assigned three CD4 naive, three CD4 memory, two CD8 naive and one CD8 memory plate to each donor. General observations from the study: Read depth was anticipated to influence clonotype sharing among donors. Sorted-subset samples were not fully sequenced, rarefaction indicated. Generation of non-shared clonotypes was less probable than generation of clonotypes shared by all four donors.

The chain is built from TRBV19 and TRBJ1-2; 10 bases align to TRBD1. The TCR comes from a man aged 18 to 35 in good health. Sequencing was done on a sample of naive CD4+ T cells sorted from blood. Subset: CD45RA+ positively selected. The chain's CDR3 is CASRLPGQGFNYGYTF. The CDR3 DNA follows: TGTGCCAGCAGATTACCGGGACAGGGGTTCAACTATGGCTACACCTTC. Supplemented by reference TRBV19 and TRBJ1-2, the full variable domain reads DGGITQSPKYLFRKEGQNVTLSCEQNLNHDAMYWYRQDPGQGLRLIYYSQIVNDFQKGDIAEGYSVSREKKESFPLTVTSAQKNPTAFYLCASRLPGQGFNYGYTFGSGTRLTVV.